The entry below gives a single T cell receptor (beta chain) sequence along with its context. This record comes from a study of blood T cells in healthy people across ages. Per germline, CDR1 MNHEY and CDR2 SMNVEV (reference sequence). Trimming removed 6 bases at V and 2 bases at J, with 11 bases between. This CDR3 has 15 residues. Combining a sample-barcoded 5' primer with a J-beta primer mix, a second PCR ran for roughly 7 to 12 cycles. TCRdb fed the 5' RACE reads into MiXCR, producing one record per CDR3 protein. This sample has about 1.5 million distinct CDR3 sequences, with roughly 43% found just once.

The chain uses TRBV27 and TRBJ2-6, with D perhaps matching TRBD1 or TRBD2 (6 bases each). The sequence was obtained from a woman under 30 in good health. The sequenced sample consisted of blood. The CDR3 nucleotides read TGTGCCAGCAGCGAGGGGGGAACTGGGGCCAACGTCCTGACTTTC. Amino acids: CASSEGGTGANVLTF.